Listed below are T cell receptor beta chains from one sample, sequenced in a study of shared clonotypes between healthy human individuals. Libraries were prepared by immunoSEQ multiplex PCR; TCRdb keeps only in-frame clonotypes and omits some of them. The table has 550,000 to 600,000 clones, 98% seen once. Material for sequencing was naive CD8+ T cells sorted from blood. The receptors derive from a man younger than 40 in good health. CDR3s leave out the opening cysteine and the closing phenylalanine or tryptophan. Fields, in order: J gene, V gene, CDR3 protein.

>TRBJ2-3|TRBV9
ASSAWDSSGTDTQY
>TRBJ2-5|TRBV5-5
ASSPTSSQETQY
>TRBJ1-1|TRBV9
ASSPPPEGRQNTEAF
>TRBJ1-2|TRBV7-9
ASSLGGVERFTYGYT
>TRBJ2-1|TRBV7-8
ASSSPSGSGNEQF
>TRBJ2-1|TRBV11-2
ASSYQGEQF
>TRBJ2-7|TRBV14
ASSFRQRGYEQY
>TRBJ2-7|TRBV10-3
AIRDLSYEQY
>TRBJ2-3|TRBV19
ASSIVLAVTDTQY
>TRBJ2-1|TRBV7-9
ASSPDRAYNEQF
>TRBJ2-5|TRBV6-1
ASSEAWGRAQETQY
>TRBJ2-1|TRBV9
ASSLSGAGGNEQF
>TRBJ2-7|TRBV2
ASSEGGESYEQY
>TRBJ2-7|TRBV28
ASTLDSLGAYEQY
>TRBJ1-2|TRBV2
ASSEPTVAGYGYT
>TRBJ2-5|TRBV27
ASRRGTSGILETQY
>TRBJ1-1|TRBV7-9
ASSFPLNTEAF
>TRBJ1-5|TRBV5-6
ASQLGNQPQH
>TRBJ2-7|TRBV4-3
ASSQDTGPYEQY
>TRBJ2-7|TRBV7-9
ASSFSSAQNEQY
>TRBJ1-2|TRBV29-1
SAGGFEGNYGYT
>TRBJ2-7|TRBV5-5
ASSPFFGSDEQY
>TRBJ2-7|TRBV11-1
ASSPRDRVHEQY
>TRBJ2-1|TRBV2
ASSGTSGDSYNEQF
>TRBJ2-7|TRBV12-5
ASGDDRGLHEQY
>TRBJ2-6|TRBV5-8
ASSSPDSGANVLT
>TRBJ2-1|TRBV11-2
ASSPGTSGRDEQF
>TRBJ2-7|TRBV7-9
ASSRGQGARYEQY
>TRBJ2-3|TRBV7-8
ASSLGRGGGTDTQY
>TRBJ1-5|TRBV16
ASSHNSGLQYSNQPQH
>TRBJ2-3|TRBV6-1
ASSERWHSTDTQY